Given below is one TCR beta chain in context. Its antigen is unknown. The cohort comprised some 730 healthy bone marrow donors. Cohort members were all nominally healthy when sampled, although unrecorded immune exposures were likely present. The donor tested CMV seronegative, placing the donor among the 350 to 400 seronegative members of the cohort. A peripheral blood sample was provided by each donor, and peripheral blood mononuclear cells were used for TCR beta sequencing. Genomic DNA was extracted from the blood cell samples with the Qiagen DNeasy Blood Extraction Kit. This sample was included in a study of cytomegalovirus exposure and HLA in healthy donors (dated by TCRdb to about 2017). Context from the whole study: According to an earlier analysis of a few hundred of the donors, 150 million to 200 million T cells yielded 90 million to 140 million unique TCR beta sequences and about 300 Gb of sequence data. The study aimed to test whether signatures of past pathogen exposure could be identified by cataloging public T cell receptors. An early release covering roughly 600 HLA-typed donors comprised around 300 gigabases of sequencing data and approximately 80 million unique TCR sequences. Genome-wide SNP genotypes for about three fifths of the roughly 700 donors were used in a later genetic analysis, which treated that subset as a discovery cohort. The T cell repertoires of 550 to 850 subjects were profiled by immunosequencing and related to cytomegalovirus serostatus. The number of donors typed differed by locus, with about 629-630 for A, B, C, DRB1 and DQB1, around 500 for DQA1, over 600 for DPA1, and under 490 for DPB1. A later analysis re-analyzed previously published TCR beta repertoires from 600 to 850 donors and added high-resolution HLA genotyping to study TCR occurrence patterns. Among 398 genotyped donors of the cohort, an average of approximately 240,000 unique TCR beta nucleotide sequences was sequenced per donor, of which about 19% were non-productive. Every repertoire in the discovery cohort had been generated on one and the same sequencing platform. Donor age, sex, ethnicity and CMV serostatus were compiled alongside the repertoire data. HLA typing included class I and class II loci at four-digit resolution. To decide whether each TCR beta V gene segment behaved as functional or pseudogenic, an earlier analysis of 587 of the donors relied on high-throughput TCR beta sequencing. Rather than using new phenotypic data, the later analysis identified candidate immune exposures from TCR beta sequences and from how often those sequences occurred across donors. To predict cytomegalovirus infection status, the study brought together high-throughput TCR immunosequencing, statistical association of individual TCRs with disease status, and machine learning. A handful of DR-DQ haplotypes were treated as single units for association and clustering because of strong linkage in the cohort. The genetic ancestry cluster associated with self-reported Caucasian donors included about 81% of the 398 genotyped donors. A separate validation cohort of roughly 130 different subjects was used in addition to the approximately 610-subject first cohort. The paper's findings and limits, for the study overall: In a later analysis, the rate of TCR association differed among HLA loci, with DRB1 alleles having the most associated TCRs and HLA-C alleles having the fewest. A few of the identified cytomegalovirus-associated TCR beta chains were confirmed in vitro to be specific for cytomegalovirus antigens. Compared with equally common non-associated chains, HLA-associated TCR beta chains in a later analysis were more clonally expanded and had lower generation probabilities. For the cohort, immune exposure information was limited to CMV serostatus. Correlated functional status among segregating V segments might reflect linkage disequilibrium, but an unknown experimental factor could not be ruled out. The sequencing pipeline was judged likely to have produced a cluster of highly shared sequence variants as a technical artifact. Compared with the roughly 670-donor mean, donors in an Asian-associated ancestry cluster had fewer N-insertions in productive TCRs, according to a later genetic analysis. Specific HLA alleles were associated with 15,000 to 20,000 TCR beta sequences at a false discovery rate of 0.05 in a later analysis. Most TCR sequences were seen in very few donors, while some public TCRs were found in many individuals. Roughly 15 rarely observed V segments, including chromosome 9 orphons, were excluded from the earlier analysis of some 590 of the donors because counts were too low. According to a later analysis, parvovirus B19, influenza, CMV and Epstein-Barr virus appeared linked to several top co-occurrence clusters. In both the original and validation cohorts, the classifier was reported to diagnose cytomegalovirus status with high specificity and sensitivity. Sequencing depth was assumed to be roughly uniform across donors in the presence/absence analyses, though that assumption may not hold. In this cohort, only TCR beta chains were sequenced, and detectable features were limited by the absence of alpha or paired-chain data. Because HLA typing was missing for some donors at each locus, association tests included only the typed subset. Because the 87-base-pair reads could not distinguish some IMGT-functional V segments, including TRBV6-2 and TRBV6-3, those segments were excluded. Most CMV-associated TCR beta chains appeared to be HLA-restricted in a later analysis, and the HLA associations seemed to be driven largely by CMV exposure. In an earlier analysis of around 600 of the donors, most TCR beta V segments appeared in productive rearrangements about 87% or about 30% of the time, broadly matching IMGT annotations. V-gene and J-gene trimming of TCR beta chains was associated with a missense DCLRE1C variant in a later genetic analysis, and the association was replicated in an independent cohort. When HLA alleles, especially DR and DQ, strongly co-occurred, TCR associations were difficult to assign to individual alleles. The study listed approximately 160 TCR beta chains as associated with cytomegalovirus. According to the authors, the approach could potentially be generalized to other disease states and immunological phenotypes. A further reported finding was that TCR beta sequences accurately predicted the HLA-A and HLA-B alleles for most subjects in the first cohort.

There are 14 amino acids in the CDR3, from cysteine to phenylalanine inclusive. Only the CDR3 portion is preserved as DNA: 42 bases, with reading frame beginning at the first base. Taken from the germline V gene (reference sequence), the CDR1 and CDR2 loops are LNHNV and YYDKDF. A distance of 10 bases separates the germline ends of V and J, which lose 1 base and 3 bases respectively. Receptors were amplified or captured by the immunoSEQ multiplex PCR assay. The multiplex PCR relied on a mix of 60 forward primers for TCR Vbeta segments and 13 reverse primers for TCR Jbeta segments. A multiplex PCR assay on genomic DNA amplified the CDR3 region of rearranged TCR beta genes. The Illumina HiSeq System was used to sequence the amplified TCR beta libraries as 87-base-pair reads. Regarding the original processing steps: A later analysis counted around 72 million unique TCR beta chains across the 690 or so repertoires, and roughly 10 million of these chains were shared by at least two donors. Raw reads were error-corrected and collapsed into unique sequences with a nearest-neighbor algorithm that merged closely related sequences to remove PCR and sequencing errors. CDR3 sequences were aligned to IMGT reference sequences to assign V, D and J gene segments. For a sequence to be retained, a match of at least six nucleotides to both a V gene segment and a J gene segment was required. Rearrangements were classified as productive when the CDR3 lacked stop codons and remained in frame with V and J, and all other rearrangements were classified as non-productive. Following IMGT convention, CDR3 was defined as the stretch from the second conserved V-encoded cysteine to the conserved J-encoded phenylalanine. The earlier analysis of roughly 590 of the donors excluded any sequence lacking an unambiguous match to a single V gene segment. In an earlier analysis of some 590 of the donors, a V segment was called functional when productive rearrangements were above 56.7%, and segregating when the standard deviation between donors exceeded 5%. To diagnose cytomegalovirus status from the catalog of TCR beta chain sequences, a statistical classification framework was built. A later analysis assigned V and J genes by comparing TCR nucleotide sequences with IMGT/GENE-DB human TR gene sequences. In a later analysis, CDR3 sequences and most-parsimonious VDJ recombination scenarios were assigned using the TCRdist pipeline. A later analysis defined each TCR beta chain by its CDR3 amino acid sequence plus V-gene family, and excluded reads lacking a unique V-gene family. As a way to deal with suspected cross-contamination and a sequencing artifact, a later analysis dropped approximately 570 nucleotide sequences that were highly shared and had low generation probability. For each public chain, a later analysis derived a clonal expansion index from normalized ranks of inferred template counts within each repertoire. A later analysis computed generation probabilities with a VDJ recombination model fitted to out-of-frame rearrangements, and checked the results against IGoR. In a later analysis, hypergeometric tests were used to score TCR-TCR, TCR-HLA and TCR-CMV co-occurrence, with a repertoire-size bias correction applied to TCR pairs. False discovery rates were estimated in a later analysis by permuting HLA or CMV assignments 20 times. A later analysis grouped co-occurring TCRs with DBSCAN, adding TCRdist sequence similarity when clustering within HLA-allele-positive subsets. Repertoires with fewer than 30,000 or more than 120,000 public chains were left out of co-occurrence clustering, as were four to six repertoires with anomalous nucleotide sharing. TCRdb took over this immuneACCESS table, retaining in-frame rearrangements with V and J assigned. Such tables are incomplete; in checked studies, under half of the missing clones stem from an unresolved V gene, and the remainder is unexplained. V and J calls and clone size follow that table, whereas D and trimming were derived from the DNA. The sample's clone listing holds 100,000 to 150,000 clones. The ten largest clones capture around 2.2% of the sample.

Specimen: PBMCs. The chain is made from TRBV15 and TRBJ2-7; TRBD2 is possibly the D segment (5 matching bases). This sequence originates from a man in his forties in good health and CMV-seronegative. The CDR3 here reads CATSRVDGLYEQYF. DNA sequence: TGTGCCACCAGCAGAGTAGACGGACTCTACGAGCAGTACTTC.